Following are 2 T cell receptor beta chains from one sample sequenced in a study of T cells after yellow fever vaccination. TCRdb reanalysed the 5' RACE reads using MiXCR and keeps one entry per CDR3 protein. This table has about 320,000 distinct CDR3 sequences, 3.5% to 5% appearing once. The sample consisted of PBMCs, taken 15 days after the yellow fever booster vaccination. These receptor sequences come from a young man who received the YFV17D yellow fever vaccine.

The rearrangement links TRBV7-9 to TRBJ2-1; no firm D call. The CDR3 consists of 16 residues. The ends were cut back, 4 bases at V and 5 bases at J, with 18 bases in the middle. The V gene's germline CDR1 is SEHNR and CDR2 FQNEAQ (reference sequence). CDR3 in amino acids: CASSSPGWKGHNEQFF. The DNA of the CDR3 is TGTGCCAGCAGCTCCCCCGGGTGGAAGGGCCACAATGAGCAGTTCTTC.

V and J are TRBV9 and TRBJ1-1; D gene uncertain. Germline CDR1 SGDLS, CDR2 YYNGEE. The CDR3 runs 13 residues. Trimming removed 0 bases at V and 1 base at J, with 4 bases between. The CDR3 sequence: CASSVEWNTEAFF. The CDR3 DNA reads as TGTGCCAGCAGCGTAGAGTGGAACACTGAAGCTTTCTTT.